One and the same sample provided the 10 T cell receptor beta chains below, sequenced in a study of control samples from healthy donors and cancer patients. Sequenced by immunoSEQ multiplex PCR; TCRdb stores in-frame clones only, minus some. This table holds tens of thousands of clones, roughly 83% found once. The specimen sequenced was PBMCs. The receptors shown here come from a man in his 70s with lung cancer.

The chain employs TRBV21-1 and TRBJ2-1; TRBD1, the table's D call, was not compared with the DNA. TRBV21-1 constitutes a pseudogene. The CDR3 contains 15 residues. CDR3 DNA: TGTGCCAGCCGGTGGAGGAGACAGGGGGAAAATGAGCAGTTCTTC. Translated: CASRWRRQGENEQFF.

The genes are TRBV30 and TRBJ1-6; TRBD1 agrees at 8 bases. Trimming took 1 base from V and 7 from J; bases not matched to a gene: 6. Germline V gene lookup returns CDR1 GTSNPN and CDR2 SVGIG (reference sequence). CDR3 length equals 15 residues. CDR3 protein: CAWSGYRGGNSPLHF. The DNA for the CDR3 is TGTGCCTGGAGTGGGTACAGGGGGGGCAATTCACCCCTCCACTTT.

The V call is TRBV2, the J call TRBJ2-7; the match to TRBD1 covers 10 bases. The CDR3 has 14 amino acids. J lost 5 bases, V lost 5 bases, and 6 bases had no gene match. Germline CDR1 is SNHLY and CDR2 is FYNNEI. DNA of the CDR3: TGTGCCAGCAGTCGGGGGACAGGGGCCGACGAGCAGTACTTC. Translation: CASSRGTGADEQYF.

This clone came up a few times. The chain recombines TRBV18 with TRBJ2-5, with 11 bases aligning to TRBD2. Trimming took 0 bases from V and 4 from J; bases not matched to a gene: 7. CDR1 and CDR2 (germline): KGHSH, LQKENI. The CDR3 covers 17 residues. Written as DNA, the CDR3 is TGTGCCAGCTCACCACCTAGCGGGGGGGCCGTTGGAGAGACCCAGTACTTC. Translating gives CASSPPSGGAVGETQYF.

V gene TRBV5-6 combines with J gene TRBJ2-5; TRBD1 agrees at 9 bases. The CDR3 totals 15 residues. V trimming: 4 bases; J trimming: 7 bases; junction bases outside the gene matches: 11. Germline V CDR1 and CDR2: SGHDT, YYEEEE. CDR3 residues: CASSPGTGFAGTQYF. The CDR3 DNA is TGTGCCAGCAGCCCCGGGACAGGGTTCGCTGGGACCCAGTACTTC.

This clone was detected a few times. The gene calls are TRBV7-9 and TRBJ1-3; D is unresolved. CDR3 length equals 16 residues. Deletions cut 1 base from V and 0 bases from J, with 10 bases between. Germline V gene lookup returns CDR1 SEHNR and CDR2 FQNEAQ (reference sequence). The CDR3 reads CASSLGPPVSGNTIYF. In DNA, the CDR3 is TGTGCCAGCAGCTTAGGTCCGCCGGTCTCTGGAAACACCATATATTTT.

The V gene is TRBV28, the J gene TRBJ2-7; 9 nucleotides agree with TRBD1. The V gene's germline CDR1 is MDHEN and CDR2 SYDVKM. Trimming cost V 6 bases and J 4 bases; bases outside gene matches: 10. This CDR3 is built from 15 residues. CDR3 DNA: TGTGCCAGCAGGTCCCGAGGGACAGGGTATTACGAGCAGTACTTC. Protein sequence: CASRSRGTGYYEQYF. The entire variable domain, with the rest obtained from reference TRBV28 and TRBJ2-7, is as follows: DVKVTQSSRYLVKRTGEKVFLECVQDMDHENMFWYRQDPGLGLRLIYFSYDVKMKEKGDIPEGYSVSREKKERFSLILESASTNQTSMYLCASRSRGTGYYEQYFGPGTRLTVT.

The V call is TRBV12-3 or TRBV12-4, the J call TRBJ2-1; a possible D gene is TRBD2 (6 bases). Between the trimmed V and J ends, which lost 6 bases and 7 bases, there was a span of 13 bases. This CDR3 is built from 13 residues. The CDR3 sequence: CASRPAAGNEQFF. The CDR3 nucleotides are TGTGCCAGCAGACCCGCCGCGGGGAATGAGCAGTTCTTC.

V usage is TRBV7-3 and J usage is TRBJ2-3, with D possibly matching TRBD2 (5 bases). Germline V gene lookup returns CDR1 SGHTA and CDR2 FQGTGA. The CDR3 is 13 residues long. V lost 2 bases and J lost 8, with 11 bases in between. CDR3 sequence reads: CASSLLSGVTQYF. CDR3 sequence (DNA): TGTGCCAGCAGCTTACTAAGCGGAGTTACGCAGTATTTT.

CDR3 amino acids: CASSPRRDTQYF. CDR3 bases: TGTGCCAGCAGTCCCCGCAGAGATACGCAGTATTTT. This rearrangement joins TRBV6-5 to TRBJ2-3; D gene uncertain. Germline V gene sequence: CDR1 MNHEY, CDR2 SVGAGI. The CDR3 covers 12 residues. V lost 5 bases, J lost 5 bases, and 8 bases lay in between.